What follows are 8 T cell receptor beta chains derived from one specimen sequenced in a study of T cell clonality in common variable immunodeficiency (dated by TCRdb to the mid-2010s). These TCRs are of unknown antigen specificity. Preparation of the library involved the immunoSEQ multiplex PCR assay. The immuneACCESS repertoire file appears here via TCRdb, limited to in-frame rearrangements. These files lack a portion of the clones; in checked studies, under half of the deficit traces to unresolved V genes, and the cause of the others is not known. This sample holds roughly 34,000 clones in total, without any singletons. The ten largest clones add up to 25% to 30% of the sample. Broad study findings and their caveats: CVID TCRbeta sequences were reported to have fewer deletions and N-nucleotide insertions and to lack highly modified clones with 13 or more V deletions.

Sample: peripheral blood mononuclear cells. The receptors here all came from a human donor with common variable immunodeficiency.

This clone was detected many times. The read ends 3 residues shy of where the CDR3 ends; the end is completed using the germline J gene. This sequence joins TRBV14 and TRBJ1-1; D is possibly TRBD1 (6 bases). The CDR3 spans 14 residues. The germline CDR1 and CDR2 sequences are SGHDN and FVKESK. V gave up 4 bases and J gave up 4 bases, with 13 bases separating them. The sequenced CDR3 bases are TGTGCCAGCAGCCTCCTCTTAGGGGGCACTGAA. Its translation: CASSLLLGGTE. The whole CDR3 sequence is CASSLLLGGTEAFF.

Note on this clone: The sequence runs out 3 residues before the end of the CDR3; the remainder is reconstructed from the germline J gene. The chain joins TRBV19 to TRBJ1-5; tentative D call: TRBD1 (5 bases). Germline CDR1 reads LNHDA; CDR2 reads SQIVND (reference sequence). The CDR3 spans 16 residues. The V end lost 5 bases, the J end lost 2 bases, and 16 bases lay between the germline ends. CDR3: CASSWGGTGGNQPQHF. The part of the CDR3 DNA that was read is TGTGCCAGTAGTTGGGGCGGGACGGGGGGCAATCAGCCC.

This clone was recorded many times. The read terminates 3 residues before the CDR3 end, so the remaining end is supplied by the germline J gene. This chain connects TRBV11-3 to TRBJ2-5; D possibly corresponds to TRBD1 (6 bases). Germline CDR1 and CDR2: SGHNT and YENEEA. The V gene lost 4 bases and the J gene lost 2 bases, with 11 bases spanning the gap. This CDR3 has 14 residues. CDR3 in amino acids: CASSSNRDQETQYF. The CDR3 DNA, read in part, is TGTGCCAGCAGCTCGAACAGGGATCAAGAGACC.

Remarks on this clone: From the germline J gene comes the end of the CDR3, since the read stops 3 residues before it. The genes are TRBV30 and TRBJ1-2; 7 positions match TRBD1. This CDR3 spans 13 amino acids. Germline CDR1 reads GTSNPN; CDR2 reads SVGIG (reference sequence). The sequenced part of the CDR3 DNA is TGTGCCTGGAGTGTAGGGGGCCTAGGGGGC. This codes for CAWSVGGLGG. The entire CDR3 is CAWSVGGLGGYTF.

On this clone: With the read ending 3 residues before the CDR3 end, the germline J gene is used to fill in that end. The chain joins TRBV5-6 to TRBJ2-7; D gene ambiguous. The V end was cut by 0 bases, the J end by 3 bases, with 10 bases between. The CDR3 has 14 amino acids. The V gene's germline CDR1 is SGHDT and CDR2 YYEEEE. The CDR3: CASSLAELSYEQYF. The sequenced part of the CDR3 DNA is TGTGCCAGCAGCTTGGCCGAACTAAGCTACGAG.

CDR3 DNA (partial): TGTGCCAGTAGTAAGGGAGGCGCGGGGAGTGAG. Protein product: CASSKGGAGSE. The full-length CDR3 reads as CASSKGGAGSEQFF. The chain couples TRBV19 to TRBJ2-1, with D possibly matching TRBD2 (6 bases). The observed sequence ends 3 residues before the CDR3 terminus, with the missing tail filled in from the germline J gene. Germline V gives CDR1 LNHDA, CDR2 SQIVND (reference sequence). V was shortened by 4 bases and J by 9 bases, with 16 bases between the two germline ends. The CDR3 runs 14 residues.

This clone was picked up a small number of times. The CDR3 DNA, read in part, is TGTGCCAGCAGTGAAGCTTCGGTATTAGGGACAGGGAGAGTTCAGCCC. Translated, it gives CASSEASVLGTGRVQP. The full CDR3 protein is CASSEASVLGTGRVQPQHF. The rearrangement uses TRBV6-1 and TRBJ1-5; the match to TRBD1 covers 9 bases. Coverage ceases 3 residues before the CDR3 finishes, and the germline J gene fills in the end. CDR3 length: 19 amino acids. Germline V CDR1 and CDR2: MNHNS, SASEGT. V was pared by 0 bases and J by 6 bases, with 15 bases of the junction left unmatched.

This clone has a count of ten or more. Partial CDR3 DNA: TGCGCCAGCAGCTTGGGACAGACGGCAACTAATGAAAAA. Protein: CASSLGQTATNEK. In full, the CDR3 is CASSLGQTATNEKLFF. J is TRBJ1-4 and V is TRBV5-1, with D tentatively TRBD1 (5 bases). The CDR3 end lies 3 residues beyond the end of the read and is filled in from the germline J gene. Trimming took off 0 bases at V and 0 bases at J, with 9 bases between the two ends. This CDR3 is 16 amino acids long. Looked up from germline, CDR1 is SGHRS and CDR2 is YFSETQ.